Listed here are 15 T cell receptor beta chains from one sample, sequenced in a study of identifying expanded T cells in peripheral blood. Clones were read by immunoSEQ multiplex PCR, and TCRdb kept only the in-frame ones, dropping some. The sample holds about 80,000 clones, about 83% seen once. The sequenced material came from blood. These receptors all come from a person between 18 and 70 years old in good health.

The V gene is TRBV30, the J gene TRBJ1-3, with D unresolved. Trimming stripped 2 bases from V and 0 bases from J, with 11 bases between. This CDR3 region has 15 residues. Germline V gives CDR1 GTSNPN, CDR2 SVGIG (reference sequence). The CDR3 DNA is TGTGCCTGGAGTCCATCGTTATCCTCTGGAAACACCATATATTTT. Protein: CAWSPSLSSGNTIYF.

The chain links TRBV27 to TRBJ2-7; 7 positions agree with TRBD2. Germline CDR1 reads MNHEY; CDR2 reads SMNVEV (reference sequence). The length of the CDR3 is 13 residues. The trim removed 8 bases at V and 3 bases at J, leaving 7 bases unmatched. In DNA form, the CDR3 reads TGTGCCAGCGGGCTAGCGGCATACTACGAGCAGTACTTC. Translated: CASGLAAYYEQYF.

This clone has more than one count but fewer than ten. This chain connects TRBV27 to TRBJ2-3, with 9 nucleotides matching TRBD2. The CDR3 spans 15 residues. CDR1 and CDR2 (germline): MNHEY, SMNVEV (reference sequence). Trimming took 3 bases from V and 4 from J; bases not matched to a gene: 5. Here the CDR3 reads CASSFGLAFADTQYF. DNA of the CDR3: TGTGCCAGCAGTTTCGGACTAGCGTTCGCAGATACGCAGTATTTT.

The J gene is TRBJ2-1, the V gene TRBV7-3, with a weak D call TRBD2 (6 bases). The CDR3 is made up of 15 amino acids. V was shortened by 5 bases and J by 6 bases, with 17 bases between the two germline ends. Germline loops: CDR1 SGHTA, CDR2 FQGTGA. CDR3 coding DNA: TGTGCCAGCAGCCCCAGATCGGGAGAAGGCAATGAGCAGTTCTTC. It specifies CASSPRSGEGNEQFF.

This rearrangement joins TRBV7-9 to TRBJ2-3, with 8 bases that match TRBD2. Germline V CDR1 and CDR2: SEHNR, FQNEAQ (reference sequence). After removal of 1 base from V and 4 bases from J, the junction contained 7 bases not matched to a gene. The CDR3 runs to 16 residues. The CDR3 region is CASSLGGLDLADTQYF. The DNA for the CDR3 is TGTGCCAGCAGCTTAGGGGGACTAGATTTGGCAGATACGCAGTATTTT.

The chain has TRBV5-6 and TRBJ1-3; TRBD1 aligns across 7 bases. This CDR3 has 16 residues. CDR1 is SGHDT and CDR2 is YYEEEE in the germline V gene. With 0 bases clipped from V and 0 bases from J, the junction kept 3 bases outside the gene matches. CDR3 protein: CASSLGGQRSGNTIYF. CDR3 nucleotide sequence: TGTGCCAGCAGCTTGGGGGGACAGCGCTCTGGAAACACCATATATTTT.

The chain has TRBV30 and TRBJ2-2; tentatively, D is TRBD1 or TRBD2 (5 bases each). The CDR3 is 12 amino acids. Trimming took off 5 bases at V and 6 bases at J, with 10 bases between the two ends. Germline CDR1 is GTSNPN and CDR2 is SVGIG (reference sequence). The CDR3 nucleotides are TGTGCCTGGGAGGGGCCACCCGGGGAGCTGTTTTTT. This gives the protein CAWEGPPGELFF.

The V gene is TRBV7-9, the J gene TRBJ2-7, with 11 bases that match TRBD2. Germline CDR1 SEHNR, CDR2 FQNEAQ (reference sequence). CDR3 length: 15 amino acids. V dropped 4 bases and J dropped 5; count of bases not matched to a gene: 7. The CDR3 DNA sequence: TGTGCCAGCAGCTCTAGCGGGAGGAATGTAAACGAGCAGTACTTC. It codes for CASSSSGRNVNEQYF.

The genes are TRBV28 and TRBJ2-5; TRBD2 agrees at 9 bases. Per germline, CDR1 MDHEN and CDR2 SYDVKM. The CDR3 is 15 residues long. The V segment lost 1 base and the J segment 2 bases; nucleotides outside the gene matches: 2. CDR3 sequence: CASSLYSGSQETQYF. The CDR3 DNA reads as TGTGCCAGCAGTTTATATAGCGGGAGTCAAGAGACCCAGTACTTC.

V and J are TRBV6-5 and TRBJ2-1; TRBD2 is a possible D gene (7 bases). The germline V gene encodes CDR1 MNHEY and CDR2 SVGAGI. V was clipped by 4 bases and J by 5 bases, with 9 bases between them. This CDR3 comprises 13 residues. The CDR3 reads CASSLGGDNEQFF. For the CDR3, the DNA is TGTGCCAGCAGTTTAGGGGGGGACAATGAGCAGTTCTTC.

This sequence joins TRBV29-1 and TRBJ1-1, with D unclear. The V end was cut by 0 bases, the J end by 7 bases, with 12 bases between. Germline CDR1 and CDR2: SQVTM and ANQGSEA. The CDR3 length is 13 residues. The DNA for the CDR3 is TGCAGCGTTGAAGAGGTCAGATCTGGTGAAGCTTTCTTT. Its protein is CSVEEVRSGEAFF. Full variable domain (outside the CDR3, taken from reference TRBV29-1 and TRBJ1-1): SAVISQKPSRDICQRGTSLTIQCQVDSQVTMMFWYRQQPGQSLTLIATANQGSEATYESGFVIDKFPISRPNLTFSTLTVSNMSPEDSSIYLCSVEEVRSGEAFFGQGTRLTVV.

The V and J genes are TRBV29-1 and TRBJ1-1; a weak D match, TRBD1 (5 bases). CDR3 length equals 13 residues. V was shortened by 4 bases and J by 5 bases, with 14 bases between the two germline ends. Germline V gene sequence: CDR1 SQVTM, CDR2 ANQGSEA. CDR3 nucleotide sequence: TGCAGCGTTGCCCAGGGTGAGAGGACTGAAGCTTTCTTT. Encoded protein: CSVAQGERTEAFF.

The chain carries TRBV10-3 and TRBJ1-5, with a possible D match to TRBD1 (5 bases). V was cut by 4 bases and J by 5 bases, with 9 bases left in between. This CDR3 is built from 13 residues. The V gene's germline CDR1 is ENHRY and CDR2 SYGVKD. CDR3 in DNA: TGTGCCATCAGTGGGTTGGGGGATCAGCCCCAGCATTTT. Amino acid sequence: CAISGLGDQPQHF.

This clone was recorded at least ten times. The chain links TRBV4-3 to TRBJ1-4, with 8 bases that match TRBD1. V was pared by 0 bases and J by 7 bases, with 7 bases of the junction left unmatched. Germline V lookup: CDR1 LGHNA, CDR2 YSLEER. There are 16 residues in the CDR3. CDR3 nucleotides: TGCGCCAGCAGCCAAGACGACAGGGGAGGACGTGAAAAACTGTTTTTT. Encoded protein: CASSQDDRGGREKLFF.

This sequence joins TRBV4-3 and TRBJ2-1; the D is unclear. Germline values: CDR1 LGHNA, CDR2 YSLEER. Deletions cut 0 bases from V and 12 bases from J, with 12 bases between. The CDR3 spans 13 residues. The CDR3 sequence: CASSQESGIPQFF. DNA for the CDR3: TGCGCCAGCAGCCAAGAGTCTGGGATACCGCAGTTCTTC.